The T cell receptor beta chain under discussion was sequenced for a study of glioma-infiltrating T cells (TCRdb year 2016). Some background on the complete study: Sequencing of TCR alpha- and beta-chain repertoires was performed on glioma tissue, on non-neoplastic brain tissue, and on matched peripheral blood mononuclear cells. The paired cohort comprised three low-grade glioma patients, 8 or 9 primary glioblastoma patients and three non-glioma patients contributing non-neoplastic brain tissue. To measure how far tissue and blood T-cell populations diverged, each tissue-infiltrating repertoire was compared against the peripheral blood repertoire of the same patient. Study-wide conclusions, independent of this receptor: VJ-independent divergence between tissue and blood was lower than expected in non-neoplastic patients but higher than expected in all gliomas, particularly low-grade gliomas. Tissue and blood shared very few CDR3 sequences, a result attributed to high CDR3 diversity and limited sampling. Small numbers underpinned the group comparisons: roughly eight glioblastoma patients, three low-grade glioma patients and three non-neoplastic patients.

Concerning this clonotype: No cognate antigen has been identified for it. No quality values exist for individual bases; no much larger clone is one base distant.

The iRepertoire nested amplicon-rescue multiplex PCR (arm-PCR) platform was used to amplify TCR alpha and beta CDR3 regions from RNA. The input for one-step reverse transcription and amplification was about 85-400 ng of either tissue mRNA or PBMC total RNA. After bead purification, a secondary multiplex PCR added Illumina adapters, and libraries were gel-purified between 200 and 400 bp. The libraries contained internal 6-nucleotide barcodes that were used for demultiplexing. Libraries were sequenced on an Illumina MiSeq with 2x220 or 2x250 nucleotide paired-end reads. The paper's processing steps were these. Paired reads were merged using FLASH 1.2.11 and aligned with BWA-MEM to the GRCh37 human genome, and TRA and TRB reads were then extracted. An IMGT-derived reference of cassette sequences and CDR3 motifs, with pseudogenes included, was used for V and J assignment. Reads were translated in three frames, and productive CDR3s were defined as those with a C...FGXG motif and no stop codons. Clonotypes were defined as unique combinations of V-J cassette pair and CDR3 amino acid sequence. Reads were filtered by Hamming distance, thresholded by each sample's sequence error rate in mapped regions. TCRdb reprocessing: public reads trimmed at Q25 with fastp, clones called with MiXCR, in-frame beta chains kept. For every CDR3 protein sequence, its rows merge into one entry that carries the most common genes and DNA. Here the V and J calls rest on TCRdb's processing, not on the authors' analysis. Within this sample are around 130,000 distinct CDR3 sequences, with 24% of them counted one time only. Over 25% of the sample belongs to the ten largest clones.

Source material: glioma tissue, nonneoplastic brain tissue, or PBMCs (not recorded which). The receptor was derived from a human donor with low-grade glioma or glioblastoma, undergoing nonglioma brain surgery, or in good health (not recorded which).

CDR3 protein: CASSHLVGQGDNEQFF. Read as DNA, the sequence is TGTGCCAGCAGCCACCTGGTGGGTCAGGGAGACAATGAGCAGTTCTTC. The sequence joins TRBV11-2 to TRBJ2-1; the D element might be TRBD1 or TRBD2, as each aligns at 5 bases. A distance of 19 bases separates the germline ends of V and J, which lose 5 bases and 5 bases respectively. Based on the germline V gene, the CDR1 and CDR2 sequences are SGHAT and FQNNGV. Inclusive of the bounding cysteine and phenylalanine, the CDR3 is 16 residues long. Only the CDR3 portion is preserved as DNA: 48 bases, with reading frame beginning at the first base.